This T cell receptor (beta chain) was profiled in a study of T cell responses to AZD1222 COVID-19 vaccine. Notes on the study in general: The donor cohort was predominantly white British with a female majority, and clonal diversity may have been underestimated.

Germline-derived CDR1 and CDR2 are LNHDA and SQIVND (reference sequence). CDR3 size: 14 residues. Trimming stripped 5 bases from V and 5 bases from J, with 15 bases between. Concerning this clone itself: Its antigen remains unknown.

Libraries were prepared by immunoSEQ multiplex PCR; TCRdb keeps only in-frame clonotypes and omits some of them. The sample holds 90,000 to 150,000 clones, about nine tenths seen once. The sample was peripheral blood, taken 28 days after the second AZD1222 dose. The chain has TRBV19 and TRBJ2-5; D perhaps matches TRBD2 (5 bases). This sequence was found in an adult who received the AZD1222 COVID-19 vaccine. CDR3 nucleotide sequence: TGTGCCAGTAGTCCCACCATTGCGGGCGAGACCCAGTACTTC. This sequence encodes CASSPTIAGETQYF.